Sequencing of this T cell receptor beta chain was carried out in a study of shared clonotypes between healthy human individuals. General observations from the study: The sampled material consisted only of blood, and tissue repertoires are likely to differ.

As defined, naive CD8 cells were CD45RO-negative and positively selected for CCR7, with terminally differentiated effector memory CD45RA+ cells excluded. Sequencing was performed with immunoSEQ multiplex PCR; in TCRdb, only in-frame clones are kept and a portion is missing. In the table there are roughly 2.1 million clones, 90% to 95% of which are singletons. The germline V gene encodes CDR1 SEHNR and CDR2 FQNEAQ (reference sequence). The CDR3 totals 18 residues. V was cut by 2 bases and J by 3 bases, with 22 bases left in between. For this clone: Its antigen is as yet unknown.

This sequence was found in a man aged 18 to 29 in good health. Some clones in this sample may be carry-over from other donors' samples. The chain joins TRBV7-9 to TRBJ1-1, with TRBD1 as a possible D gene (5 bases). The sample was naive CD8+ T cells from PBMCs. DNA for the CDR3: TGTGCCAGCAGCTTACCTCTCGCAGGGCTAAATTCGCACACTGAAGCTTTCTTT. As protein: CASSLPLAGLNSHTEAFF.